The rows below give T cell receptor beta chains drawn from one sample of a study of early T cells in non-severe SARS-CoV-2 infection. One entry per CDR3 protein, called by TCRdb with MiXCR from the 5' RACE reads. Here the sample spans some 49,000 distinct CDR3 sequences, about 12% being singletons. The sample taken for sequencing was whole blood. These receptors all stem from an adult who was a healthcare worker with PCR-confirmed SARS-CoV-2 infection or an uninfected control (not recorded which). Both conserved end residues are part of each CDR3. Each record gives: D gene, clone size, V gene, J gene, CDR3 length, CDR3 protein, CDR3 DNA. A D gene is named only where the DNA matches it firmly. Some rows mark clone size as missing; the rest say once, few, many or name a class of expanded clone.

TRBD1	-	TRBV15	TRBJ2-5	18	CATSIGTGTVPGRETQHF	TGTGCCACCAGCATAGGGACAGGGACGGTCCCCGGGCGAGAGACCCAGCACTTC
TRBD1	-	TRBV19	TRBJ2-7	15	CASSEGQGSNYEQYF	TGTGCCAGTAGTGAAGGACAGGGGAGTAACTACGAGCAGTACTTC
-	-	TRBV7-3	TRBJ2-7	15	CASSSGYGPNYEQYF	TGTGCCAGCAGCTCCGGTTACGGGCCGAATTACGAGCAGTACTTC
-	many	TRBV7-3	TRBJ1-1	14	CASSSSGGPTEAFF	TGTGCCAGCAGCTCTAGCGGGGGACCCACTGAAGCTTTCTTT
TRBD1	many	TRBV12-3/TRBV12-4	TRBJ1-2	15	CASRDTGTGNYGYTF	TGTGCCAGCAGAGATACCGGGACAGGGAACTATGGCTACACCTTC
-	few	TRBV6-5	TRBJ1-6	13	CASSYEQGSPLHF	TGTGCCAGCAGTTACGAGCAGGGGTCACCCCTCCACTTT
-	-	TRBV24-1	TRBJ2-3	16	CATSGTYAGVADTQYF	TGTGCCACCAGTGGGACCTACGCAGGAGTTGCAGATACGCAGTATTTT
-	many	TRBV15	TRBJ1-4	15	CATSPGAGEEEKLFF	TGTGCCACCAGCCCCGGGGCAGGGGAAGAGGAAAAACTGTTTTTT
-	many	TRBV20-1	TRBJ1-4	13	CSASDQANEKLFF	TGCAGTGCTAGTGATCAGGCAAATGAAAAACTGTTTTTT
TRBD2	many	TRBV4-1	TRBJ2-1	13	CASSRGAGGLQFF	TGCGCCAGTAGCCGGGGAGCGGGGGGTCTGCAGTTCTTC
-	many	TRBV9	TRBJ1-1	15	CASSVQQYRDTEAFF	TGTGCCAGCAGCGTACAGCAGTATCGGGATACTGAAGCTTTCTTT
-	many	TRBV2	TRBJ1-2	14	CASSGEGTNYGYTF	TGTGCCAGCAGTGGAGAGGGAACTAACTATGGCTACACCTTC
-	many	TRBV6-1	TRBJ2-7	11	CASSEVGEQYF	TGTGCCAGCAGTGAAGTGGGGGAGCAGTACTTC
TRBD2	-	TRBV30	TRBJ2-1	13	CAFTSGILNEQFF	TGTGCCTTTACTAGCGGGATCTTGAATGAGCAGTTCTTC
-	many	TRBV28	TRBJ1-1	13	CASSFRLNTEAFF	TGTGCCAGCAGTTTCCGCCTGAACACTGAAGCTTTCTTT
TRBD1	many	TRBV19	TRBJ2-7	13	CASSLTGQAEQYF	TGTGCCAGTAGCCTCACAGGACAGGCCGAGCAGTACTTC
-	many	TRBV20-1	TRBJ1-4	14	CSAGAEGREEKLFF	TGCAGTGCTGGGGCGGAAGGGCGGGAAGAAAAACTGTTTTTT
-	few	TRBV29-1	TRBJ2-3	11	CSVDLLDGQYF	TGCAGCGTTGACCTTCTGGATGGGCAGTATTTT
-	few	TRBV12-3/TRBV12-4	TRBJ2-4	16	CASSLGQGEAKNIQYF	TGTGCCAGCAGTTTAGGGCAGGGAGAAGCCAAAAACATTCAGTACTTC
TRBD1	few	TRBV30	TRBJ1-6	14	CAWNSGTGNSPLHF	TGTGCCTGGAACTCCGGGACAGGGAATTCACCCCTCCACTTT
-	many	TRBV12-3/TRBV12-4	TRBJ1-4	13	CASSTSTHEKLFF	TGTGCCAGCAGTACCTCCACACATGAAAAACTGTTTTTT
TRBD2	medium-sized	TRBV20-1	TRBJ2-3	12	CSARLGGSPQYF	TGCAGTGCTAGGTTGGGCGGGAGTCCGCAGTATTTT
TRBD1	-	TRBV28	TRBJ2-3	16	CASSLVGDSLTDTQYF	TGTGCCAGCAGTTTAGTGGGGGACAGCCTCACAGATACGCAGTATTTT
-	-	TRBV6-2/TRBV6-3	TRBJ1-1	13	CASSLPATPEAFF	TGTGCCAGCAGTTTACCCGCCACCCCTGAAGCTTTCTTT
-	many	TRBV13	TRBJ1-1	13	CASSLGRQTEAFF	TGTGCCAGCAGCTTGGGGCGTCAGACTGAAGCTTTCTTT